The clone carrying this TCR beta chain has a handful of counts. This specimen belongs to a study of blood T cell repertoires in COVID-19. V lost 3 bases, J lost 3 bases, and 14 bases stayed unmatched. Looked up from germline, CDR1 is SGHDN and CDR2 is FVKESK. The CDR3 extends over 17 amino acids. Assay: immunoSEQ multiplex PCR; the TCRdb copy retains only in-frame clones and omits some. Seen here are about 260,000 clones, just under 90% observed once, and the top ten hold less than 0.9%. The chain recombines TRBV14 with TRBJ2-7; 7 bases map to TRBD1. This TCR came from a man aged 45-65 years who had been exposed to COVID-19. The sample consisted of PBMCs or T cells enriched from blood (not recorded which). The CDR3 region is CASSHASGTASYYEQYF. DNA of the CDR3: TGTGCCAGCAGCCATGCTTCCGGGACAGCAAGCTACTACGAGCAGTACTTC.